One sample yielded the 30 T cell receptor beta chains listed below, sequenced in a study of CD4 T cells in relation to SARS-CoV-2 and coronaviruses. Before the COVID-19 pandemic, during about 2011-2019, CD4+ T cells were taken from unexposed donors. CD4+ T cells were isolated from the cells after less than 13 days of culture. The antigens of these receptors remain unknown. Sequencing used immunoSEQ multiplex PCR; TCRdb keeps in-frame clones, though not all of them. The sample includes about 24,000 clones, more than 60% seen only once; the top ten take around 20%. Sequencing was carried out using CD4+ T cells from PBMCs, cultured in vitro. The receptor source for this set is a human donor in good health.

J is TRBJ2-5 and V is TRBV11-3; D might be TRBD1 or TRBD2, each matching 6 bases. The CDR3 consists of 14 residues. V lost 4 bases and J lost 5, with 14 bases in between. Germline V CDR1 and CDR2: SGHNT, YENEEA. DNA for the CDR3: TGTGCCAGCAGCTCCAACAGGGAGGTGGAGACCCAGTACTTC. Translating it yields CASSSNREVETQYF.

The chain is built from TRBV7-9 and TRBJ2-1, with 9 bases lining up with TRBD2. CDR3 length equals 13 residues. CDR1 and CDR2 from the germline V gene are SEHNR and FQNEAQ (reference sequence). V was pared by 6 bases and J by 4 bases, with 1 base of the junction left unmatched. The CDR3 nucleotides are TGTGCCAGCAGGGCGGGAGGGTACAATGAGCAGTTCTTC. Translated, it gives CASRAGGYNEQFF.

The V gene is TRBV2, the J gene TRBJ2-5; unclear D gene. CDR1 SNHLY and CDR2 FYNNEI come from the germline V gene. Trimming stripped 4 bases from V and 5 bases from J, with 8 bases between. The CDR3 consists of 12 residues. CDR3 sequence reads: CASSVTYETQYF. In DNA, the CDR3 is TGTGCCAGCAGTGTGACTTATGAGACCCAGTACTTC.

This chain connects TRBV18 to TRBJ1-2, with 10 bases that match TRBD1. Trimming took 1 base from V and 8 from J; bases not matched to a gene: 10. The germline gives CDR1 KGHSH, CDR2 LQKENI. This CDR3 is built from 16 residues. This chain's CDR3 is CASSPLPGQGRWGYTF. In DNA form, the CDR3 reads TGTGCCAGCTCACCACTACCGGGACAGGGGCGTTGGGGCTACACCTTC.

The chain has TRBV29-1 and TRBJ2-5; 10 positions agree with TRBD1. This CDR3 has 13 residues. Germline V gene lookup returns CDR1 SQVTM and CDR2 ANQGSEA. Germline trimming cut 7 bases from V and 5 bases from J; bases unmatched to any gene: 7. The CDR3: CSGSGQGLETQYF. The CDR3 nucleotides read TGCAGCGGATCGGGACAGGGGCTGGAGACCCAGTACTTC.

In its sample, this clone was seen once. This chain joins TRBV29-1 and TRBJ1-2; 9 bases map to TRBD1. The CDR3 totals 14 residues. V shed 3 bases and J 4 bases; nucleotides not matched to a gene: 6. Germline-derived CDR1 and CDR2 are SQVTM and ANQGSEA. CDR3 DNA sequence: TGCAGCGTTGAGAGACAGGGGGAAGGCTATGGCTACACCTTC. It encodes CSVERQGEGYGYTF. The variable domain in full, completed from reference TRBV29-1 and TRBJ1-2, reads SAVISQKPSRDICQRGTSLTIQCQVDSQVTMMFWYRQQPGQSLTLIATANQGSEATYESGFVIDKFPISRPNLTFSTLTVSNMSPEDSSIYLCSVERQGEGYGYTFGSGTRLTVV.

The chain carries TRBV5-1 and TRBJ2-2, with 11 bases lining up with TRBD1. Trimming took 4 bases from V and 4 from J; bases not matched to a gene: 3. The germline V gene encodes CDR1 SGHRS and CDR2 YFSETQ. CDR3 length equals 15 residues. CDR3 region: CASSTGQGATGELFF. The CDR3 nucleotides read TGCGCCAGCAGCACCGGACAGGGGGCCACCGGGGAGCTGTTTTTT.

V and J are TRBV19 and TRBJ2-5; TRBD1 aligns across 7 bases. This CDR3 has 16 residues. Germline CDR1 is LNHDA and CDR2 is SQIVND (reference sequence). V lost 0 bases and J lost 4; bases outside the gene matches: 8. DNA of the CDR3: TGTGCCAGTAGTATAGATTTAAAAGGGGGCAGAGAGACCCAGTACTTC. Translation: CASSIDLKGGRETQYF. The full variable domain, in which reference TRBV19 and TRBJ2-5 provide the parts outside the CDR3, is DGGITQSPKYLFRKEGQNVTLSCEQNLNHDAMYWYRQDPGQGLRLIYYSQIVNDFQKGDIAEGYSVSREKKESFPLTVTSAQKNPTAFYLCASSIDLKGGRETQYFGPGTRLLVL.

The J gene is TRBJ2-5, the V gene TRBV13, with no clear D. Germline V gives CDR1 PRHDT, CDR2 FYEKMQ (reference sequence). V dropped 5 bases and J dropped 3 bases, with 16 bases sitting between them. The CDR3 covers 15 residues. CDR3 nucleotide sequence: TGTGCCAGCAGCATCCATCTCCGGGCTGAAGAGACCCAGTACTTC. Amino acids: CASSIHLRAEETQYF. Drawing the rest from reference TRBV13 and TRBJ2-5, the complete variable domain is AAGVIQSPRHLIKEKRETATLKCYPIPRHDTVYWYQQGPGQDPQFLISFYEKMQSDKGSIPDRFSAQQFSDYHSELNMSSLELGDSALYFCASSIHLRAEETQYFGPGTRLLVL.

This chain's CDR3 is CASSEPGQRYEQYF. CDR3 in DNA: TGTGCCAGCAGTGAACCGGGACAGCGTTACGAGCAGTACTTC. J is TRBJ2-7 and V is TRBV6-1; 7 bases agree with TRBD1. From germline, CDR1 is MNHNS and CDR2 SASEGT. After removal of 2 bases from V and 4 bases from J, the junction contained 5 bases not matched to a gene. There are 14 residues in the CDR3.

The chain joins TRBV3-1 (or the pseudogene TRBV3-2) to TRBJ1-1, with a weak D call TRBD1 (5 bases). The CDR3 is made up of 17 amino acids. V lost 1 base to trimming and J lost 0 bases, with 15 bases between them. CDR1 and CDR2 (germline): LGHDT, YNNKEL (reference sequence). CDR3 in DNA: TGTGCCAGCAGCCAAGCATCAACCGGGGGTATGAACACTGAAGCTTTCTTT. Its translation: CASSQASTGGMNTEAFF.

The chain recombines TRBV7-9 with TRBJ2-3, with 9 bases fitting TRBD1. CDR1 and CDR2 (germline): SEHNR, FQNEAQ (reference sequence). The CDR3 is made up of 15 amino acids. Trimming took 5 bases from V and 2 from J; bases not matched to a gene: 5. The CDR3 DNA is TGTGCCAGCAGCATACAGGGGGCTGTCACAGATACGCAGTATTTT. Encoded protein: CASSIQGAVTDTQYF. The complete variable domain, with remaining parts taken from reference TRBV7-9 and TRBJ2-3, reads DTGVSQNPRHKITKRGQNVTFRCDPISEHNRLYWYRQTLGQGPEFLTYFQNEAQLEKSRLLSDRFSAERPKGSFSTLEIQRTEQGDSAMYLCASSIQGAVTDTQYFGPGTRLTVL.

This clone was found once. V is TRBV2 and J is TRBJ2-2; a weak D match, TRBD2 (7 bases). The CDR3 contains 15 residues. CDR1 and CDR2 (germline): SNHLY, FYNNEI. V shed 6 bases and J shed 4 bases, with 15 bases lying between them. The CDR3 spells CASSPMAGATGELFF. In nucleotides, the CDR3 is TGTGCCAGCAGCCCCATGGCGGGGGCCACCGGGGAGCTGTTTTTT.

CDR3 loop: CASSLTGYTF. The CDR3 coding sequence is TGTGCCAGCAGCTTAACCGGCTACACCTTC. J is TRBJ1-2 and V is TRBV7-2; no reliable D call. There are 10 residues in the CDR3. The V end was cut by 2 bases, the J end by 8 bases, with 3 bases between. CDR1 and CDR2 from the germline V gene are SGHTA and FQGNSA.

The rearrangement joins TRBV4-1 to TRBJ1-1, with D unclear. V was shortened by 1 base and J by 3 bases, with 12 bases between the two germline ends. CDR1 and CDR2 (germline): MGHRA, YSYEKL. The CDR3 contains 15 residues. The CDR3 coding sequence is TGCGCCAGCAGCCAAGGGTGGGGAGGAGACACTGAAGCTTTCTTT. It encodes CASSQGWGGDTEAFF.

CDR3 DNA: TGTGCCAGCAGGAGGGACAGAGACAATCAGCCCCAGCATTTT. As protein: CASRRDRDNQPQHF. This sequence joins TRBV2 and TRBJ1-5; 7 nucleotides agree with TRBD1. With 6 bases clipped from V and 3 bases from J, the junction kept 5 bases outside the gene matches. This CDR3 has 14 amino acids. Germline CDR1 and CDR2: SNHLY and FYNNEI.

Only a few counts were recorded for this clone. The rearrangement uses TRBV5-1 and TRBJ2-1, with D possibly being TRBD1 (6 bases). CDR3 length: 18 residues. V lost 2 bases and J 0 bases, leaving 18 bases between the germline ends. Looked up from germline, CDR1 is SGHRS and CDR2 is YFSETQ. The CDR3 protein is CASSLKPQGTSSYNEQFF. For the CDR3, the DNA is TGCGCCAGCAGCTTAAAACCACAGGGAACTAGCTCCTACAATGAGCAGTTCTTC. Drawing the rest from reference TRBV5-1 and TRBJ2-1, the complete variable domain is KAGVTQTPRYLIKTRGQQVTLSCSPISGHRSVSWYQQTPGQGLQFLFEYFSETQRNKGNFPGRFSGRQFSNSRSEMNVSTLELGDSALYLCASSLKPQGTSSYNEQFFGPGTRLTVL.

This clone was picked up a small number of times. CDR3 protein: CASGTYGYTF. The CDR3 coding sequence is TGTGCCAGTGGAACCTATGGCTACACCTTC. The chain links TRBV19 to TRBJ1-2; D call uncertain. V gave up 8 bases and J gave up 4 bases, with 5 bases separating them. CDR1 LNHDA and CDR2 SQIVND come from the germline V gene (reference sequence). The CDR3 loop spans 10 amino acids.

The chain combines TRBV10-3 with TRBJ2-1, with TRBD2 matching 9 bases. The CDR3 runs 15 residues. The germline CDR1 and CDR2 sequences are ENHRY and SYGVKD. The V and J ends lost 3 bases and 6 bases, in that order; junction bases with no gene match: 6. Here the CDR3 DNA reads TGTGCCATCAGTGAACGCGGGAGGGCCGGCAATGAGCAGTTCTTC. Residues: CAISERGRAGNEQFF.

This clone was seen a few times. The V gene is TRBV2, the J gene TRBJ1-2; D is uncertain. This CDR3 is 14 amino acids long. Per the germline V gene, CDR1 is SNHLY and CDR2 is FYNNEI. V dropped 3 bases and J dropped 7 bases, with 15 bases sitting between them. Here the CDR3 DNA reads TGTGCCAGCAGTGATTGGAACATTCAGCCTGGCTACACCTTC. This translates into CASSDWNIQPGYTF.

This chain uses TRBV10-3 with TRBJ2-3, with D uncertain. The CDR3 contains 13 residues. Germline lookup yields CDR1 ENHRY and CDR2 SYGVKD. Trimming took 4 bases from V and 3 from J, leaving 8 bases between them. The CDR3 coding sequence is TGTGCCATCAGTGTATACGAAACAGATACGCAGTATTTT. Protein sequence: CAISVYETDTQYF.

The CDR3 DNA reads as TGTGCCAGCAGCACGCCGGGACTCAACACCGGGGAGCTGTTTTTT. Amino acid sequence: CASSTPGLNTGELFF. The V gene is TRBV5-6, the J gene TRBJ2-2; TRBD2 is a possible D gene (6 bases). This CDR3 is built from 15 residues. Germline CDR1 is SGHDT and CDR2 is YYEEEE. V lost 4 bases, J lost 2 bases, and 12 bases lay in between.

The chain uses TRBV7-9 and TRBJ2-2; 12 nucleotides line up with TRBD2. Germline V CDR1 and CDR2: SEHNR, FQNEAQ (reference sequence). This CDR3 is built from 16 residues. V lost 5 bases and J lost 4; bases outside the gene matches: 5. CDR3: CASSTGLAGRTGELFF. CDR3 coding DNA: TGTGCCAGCAGCACCGGACTAGCGGGACGCACCGGGGAGCTGTTTTTT. Full variable domain (remainder filled in from reference TRBV7-9 and TRBJ2-2): DTGVSQNPRHKITKRGQNVTFRCDPISEHNRLYWYRQTLGQGPEFLTYFQNEAQLEKSRLLSDRFSAERPKGSFSTLEIQRTEQGDSAMYLCASSTGLAGRTGELFFGEGSRLTVL.

The rearrangement links TRBV18 to TRBJ1-4; D possibly corresponds to TRBD1 (5 bases). This CDR3 is built from 14 residues. Trimming shortened V by 3 bases and J by 7 bases, and 12 bases separated the two germline ends. Germline assignment: CDR1 KGHSH and CDR2 LQKENI. The DNA for the CDR3 is TGTGCCAGCTCACCCTCCGGTGGGGGTGAAAAACTGTTTTTT. This gives the protein CASSPSGGGEKLFF.

A few counts support this clone. The chain employs TRBV6-5 and TRBJ1-1, with D tentatively TRBD1 (5 bases). The CDR3 has 14 residues. The germline V gene encodes CDR1 MNHEY and CDR2 SVGAGI. Trimming stripped 8 bases from V and 6 bases from J, with 19 bases between. The DNA for the CDR3 is TGTGCCAGCGCCAAGGATGGGGGTTACGCTGAAGCTTTCTTT. Its protein is CASAKDGGYAEAFF.

This chain uses TRBV19 with TRBJ1-2; 9 nucleotides align to TRBD1. V was pared by 5 bases and J by 8 bases, with 6 bases of the junction left unmatched. CDR3 length: 13 amino acids. Germline lookup yields CDR1 LNHDA and CDR2 SQIVND (reference sequence). The CDR3 coding sequence is TGTGCCAGTAGTCCTAGGACAGGGGTGGGCTACACCTTC. It is translated as CASSPRTGVGYTF.

This chain uses TRBV7-8 with TRBJ2-1; maybe TRBD2 (6 bases). Germline lookup yields CDR1 SGHVS and CDR2 FQNEAQ. The CDR3 is 15 residues long. V shed 3 bases and J shed 4 bases, with 13 bases lying between them. The CDR3 DNA is TGTGCCAGCAGCTTGCGGGACTTCCTATACAATGAGCAGTTCTTC. It specifies CASSLRDFLYNEQFF. Looking up the rest from reference TRBV7-8 and TRBJ2-1 gives the full variable domain: GAGVSQSPRYKVAKRGQDVALRCDPISGHVSLFWYQQALGQGPEFLTYFQNEAQLDKSGLPSDRFFAERPEGSVSTLKIQRTQQEDSAVYLCASSLRDFLYNEQFFGPGTRLTVL.

The chain recombines TRBV4-1 with TRBJ1-2; D is uncertain. The CDR3 totals 14 residues. With 0 bases removed from V and 1 base from J, the gap between germline ends came to 6 bases. Germline CDR1 reads MGHRA; CDR2 reads YSYEKL. The CDR3 loop is CASSQDRVNYGYTF. CDR3 nucleotides: TGCGCCAGCAGCCAAGATCGGGTTAACTATGGCTACACCTTC.

CDR3 DNA: TGTGCCAGCAGCAACCGGGCAGGGGGGGTCGAGCAGTACTTC. Its protein is CASSNRAGGVEQYF. V usage is TRBV9 and J usage is TRBJ2-7, with D perhaps given as TRBD1 or TRBD2 (7 bases each). CDR1 is SGDLS, CDR2 YYNGEE, per germline. This CDR3 region has 14 residues. Trimming took 4 bases from V and 6 from J, leaving 17 bases between them. The full variable domain, with the rest looked up from reference TRBV9 and TRBJ2-7, is DSGVTQTPKHLITATGQRVTLRCSPRSGDLSVYWYQQSLDQGLQFLIQYYNGEERAKGNILERFSAQQFPDLHSELNLSSLELGDSALYFCASSNRAGGVEQYFGPGTRLTVT.

The rearrangement links TRBV7-9 to TRBJ1-4; D remains ambiguous. CDR3 length: 12 residues. Germline CDR1 is SEHNR and CDR2 is FQNEAQ (reference sequence). Trimming left V 8 bases short and J 7 bases short, with 11 bases between. The CDR3 DNA is TGTGCCAGCGAGGAAGGAGGTGAAAAACTGTTTTTT. It codes for CASEEGGEKLFF. Variable domain in full (rest from reference TRBV7-9 and TRBJ1-4): DTGVSQNPRHKITKRGQNVTFRCDPISEHNRLYWYRQTLGQGPEFLTYFQNEAQLEKSRLLSDRFSAERPKGSFSTLEIQRTEQGDSAMYLCASEEGGEKLFFGSGTQLSVL.